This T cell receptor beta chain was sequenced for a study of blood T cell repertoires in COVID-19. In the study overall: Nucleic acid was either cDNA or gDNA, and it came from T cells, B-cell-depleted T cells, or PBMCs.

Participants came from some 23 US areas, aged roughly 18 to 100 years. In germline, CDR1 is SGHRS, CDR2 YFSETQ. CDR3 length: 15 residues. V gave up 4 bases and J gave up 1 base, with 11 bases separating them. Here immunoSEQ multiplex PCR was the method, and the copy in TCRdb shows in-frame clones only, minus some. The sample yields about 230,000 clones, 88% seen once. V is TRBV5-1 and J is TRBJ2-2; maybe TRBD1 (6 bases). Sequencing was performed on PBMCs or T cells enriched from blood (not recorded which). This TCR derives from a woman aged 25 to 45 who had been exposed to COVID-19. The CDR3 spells CASSIGTMNTGELFF. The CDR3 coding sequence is TGCGCCAGCAGCATCGGGACAATGAACACCGGGGAGCTGTTTTTT.